Listed below are T cell receptor beta chains from one sample, sequenced in a study of CD8 T cells in Susac syndrome. TCRdb re-analysed the immunoSEQ multiplex PCR reads in MiXCR, keeping a single row per CDR3 protein. The data hold about 280,000 distinct CDR3 sequences, with approximately 81% observed a single time. The sequencing sample was made of CD8+ T cells from PBMCs. The source of these receptors is a human donor with multiple sclerosis. The conserved cysteine and the conserved F or W are not part of the CDR3 here. The order of the fields is V gene, CDR3 protein.

TRBV10-3	AASTGSNQPQH
TRBV6-5	ASSYSLAGGIRGTGELF
TRBV29-1	SPRTSGRVRDTQY
TRBV5-1	ASSRPLAGSGAYNEQF
TRBV27	ASSFMATGELF
TRBV19	ASSIVGGGPNEQF
TRBV2	ASTVDIYATNEKLF
TRBV11-2	ASSPGGSAYNEQF
TRBV28	ASRGPLYNYGYT
TRBV29-1	SVEGTAVNYGYT
TRBV11-1	ASSLVGDEETQY
TRBV9	ASSGRDGSEQF
TRBV10-3	AISESGRTNYGYT
TRBV29-1	SVNSGRSSYEQY
TRBV12-3/TRBV12-4	ASSKQRANQPQH
TRBV7-9	ASSPSRLTEAF
TRBV28	ASSLSSGVWGQSSYEQY
TRBV5-6	ASSPPTALAGELF
TRBV24-1	ATRTSIQRIPHQY
TRBV12-3/TRBV12-4	ASSLGQTNEKLF
TRBV27	ASSPAQNYGYT
TRBV10-3	AISERDGYEQF
TRBV2	ASRGTPVAF
TRBV12-3/TRBV12-4	ASSLFPSGHNEQF
TRBV7-9	ASSDSTSGTSKNIQY
TRBV2	ASRVLAGDSETQY
TRBV19	ASSIRNRGWGTEAF
TRBV3-1	ASSQDGTGGPYEQY
TRBV7-9	ASRSRTERPTDTQY
TRBV7-2	ASSPPSPQETQY
TRBV25-1	ASRKDREIAEAF
TRBV28	ASSSPGQVSAYYGYT
TRBV20-1	SARGSGHLNTEAF
TRBV7-8	ASSLYRSGANVLT
TRBV28	ASRPDRDSDTQY
TRBV7-9	ASSTQGSEAF